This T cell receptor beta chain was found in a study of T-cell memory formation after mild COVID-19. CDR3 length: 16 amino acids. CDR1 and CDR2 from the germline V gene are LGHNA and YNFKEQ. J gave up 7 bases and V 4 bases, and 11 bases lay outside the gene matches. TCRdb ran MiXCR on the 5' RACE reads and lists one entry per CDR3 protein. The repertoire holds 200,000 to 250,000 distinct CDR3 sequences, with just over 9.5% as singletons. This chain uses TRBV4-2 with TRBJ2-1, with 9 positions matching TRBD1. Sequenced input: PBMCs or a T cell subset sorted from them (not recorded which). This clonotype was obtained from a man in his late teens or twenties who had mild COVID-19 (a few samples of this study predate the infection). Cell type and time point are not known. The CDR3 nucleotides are TGTGCCAGCAGCCCCCGGACAGGGGATTTGGGGAATGAGCAGTTCTTC. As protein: CASSPRTGDLGNEQFF.